Following are 7 T cell receptor beta chains from one sample sequenced in a study of Ad26.COV2.S vaccination and SARS-CoV-2 variants (TCRdb year 2021). Library preparation employed the immunoSEQ multiplex PCR assay. Held by TCRdb, this immuneACCESS table contains in-frame sequences only and omits some clones. Under half of the omission traces to an unresolved V gene where checked; the cause of the rest is unknown. The sample table contains a few hundred thousand clones; only one count was recorded for 90% of them. The top ten clonotypes cover 12% of the sample. The label giving this sample's treatment or condition can be read as: 15 to 20 received Ad26.COV2.S at low or high dose, single or two shots; about five received placebo; per-sample allocation not given. For vaccine and placebo recipients, the sequenced repertoires came from samples collected on day 63 after the first injection. Sample: peripheral blood, taken in a trial of Ad26.COV2.S vaccine versus placebo. All receptors come from a person between 18 and 60 years old who received the Ad26.COV2.S COVID-19 vaccine or a placebo.

V and J are TRBV5-4 and TRBJ2-2, with TRBD2 as a possible D gene (7 bases). Trimming took 1 base from V and 7 from J, leaving 14 bases between them. Looked up from germline, CDR1 is SGHNT and CDR2 is YYREEE (reference sequence). The CDR3 spans 15 residues. CDR3 sequence (DNA): TGTGCCAGCAGCTTGCCGGGGGGCGCCGGCGGGGAGCTGTTTTTT. It yields the protein CASSLPGGAGGELFF.

The chain is built from TRBV4-1 and TRBJ2-7, with a possible D match to TRBD2 (5 bases). Trimming pared 4 bases from V and 3 bases from J, leaving 13 bases between. Germline V gives CDR1 MGHRA, CDR2 YSYEKL. The CDR3 extends over 14 amino acids. The CDR3 nucleotides read TGCGCCAGCAGCCCCCTCGGAGACTACTACGAGCAGTACTTC. Residues: CASSPLGDYYEQYF.

V gene TRBV7-2 combines with J gene TRBJ2-2; a possible D gene is TRBD1 (6 bases). Trimming removed 3 bases from V and 4 bases from J, with 15 bases in between. Germline values: CDR1 SGHTA, CDR2 FQGNSA. This CDR3 comprises 16 residues. CDR3 DNA: TGTGCCAGCAGCTTCCCTGACAGGTTGGGCACCGGGGAGCTGTTTTTT. Amino acid sequence: CASSFPDRLGTGELFF.

J is TRBJ2-5 and V is TRBV6-5; D is unclear. Trimming pared 0 bases from V and 1 base from J, leaving 12 bases between. The CDR3 has 16 amino acids. Germline V gene data show CDR1 as MNHEY and CDR2 as SVGAGI. Written as DNA, the CDR3 is TGTGCCAGCAGTTACTCGAAGCTACAGTTCCAAGAGACCCAGTACTTC. Translation gives CASSYSKLQFQETQYF.

DNA for the CDR3: TGCGCCAGCAGCCAAATAACGGGCCTCACCTACGAGCAGTACTTC. This translates into CASSQITGLTYEQYF. This sequence joins TRBV4-1 and TRBJ2-7; unclear D gene. Germline V gene sequence: CDR1 MGHRA, CDR2 YSYEKL. The CDR3 sequence is 15 residues long. Trimming took off 2 bases at V and 2 bases at J, with 13 bases between the two ends.

The chain links TRBV6-6 to TRBJ1-1; 7 nucleotides agree with TRBD1. Germline CDR1 is MNHNY and CDR2 is SVGAGI (reference sequence). V lost 6 bases to trimming and J lost 0 bases; unmatched junction nucleotides: 1. This CDR3 has 13 residues. Here the CDR3 DNA reads TGTGCCAGCAGGACAGGGATGAACACTGAAGCTTTCTTT. It translates to CASRTGMNTEAFF.

The chain employs TRBV15 and TRBJ2-1; D remains ambiguous. Germline lookup yields CDR1 LNHNV and CDR2 YYDKDF (reference sequence). V lost 9 bases and J 3 bases, leaving 15 bases between the germline ends. The CDR3 is 14 amino acids. The CDR3 nucleotides read TGTGCCACTACGTCCCGGGTTGACTACAATGAGCAGTTCTTC. It codes for CATTSRVDYNEQFF.